This TCR beta chain emerged from a study of blood T cell repertoires in COVID-19 (TCRdb year 2020). Study-level background: Samples covering the acute and convalescent phases of COVID-19 were provided by collaborators in the United States, Italy and Spain. Samples were obtained from the ongoing ImmuneRACE study (first 160 participants) and from over 1,000 subjects provided by 6 global collaborators. A de-identified subject ID, COVID-19 status, age in years and sex were almost always included in the sample metadata. Where available, HLA class I and class II types were taken from metadata supplied by the sample provider and were not determined by assay-based typing. The repertoires were made available in a free public database intended to serve as a resource for research on the immune response to SARS-CoV-2. The material from the prospective study consisted of cDNA or gDNA derived from T cells, B-cell-depleted T cells, or PBMCs. Subjects who had been exposed to COVID-19, were actively infected with it, or had recovered from it provided the deeply sampled blood TCRbeta repertoires that made up the dataset.

The CDR3 measures 17 amino acids from cysteine to phenylalanine. Only the CDR3 portion is preserved as DNA: 51 bases, with reading frame beginning at the first base. V is cut back by 5 bases and J by 6 bases, with 17 bases in the junction unmatched. Reading the germline V gene (reference sequence) gives CDR1 LNHDA and CDR2 SQIVND. To note about this clone: Its antigen is currently not known. Per-base qualities were not stored, and no clone one base away is much larger.

The collaborating institutions used their own protocols to collect whole blood in K2EDTA tubes. For TCRbeta analysis, collaborators shipped samples in one of three forms: frozen whole blood, isolated PBMCs, or DNA extracted from either of those sample types. On the study overall, not on this receptor specifically: How much clinical and demographic metadata was included differed by source and by participant, and the metadata was provided uncurated.

The immunoSEQ Assay, a bias-controlled multiplex PCR, was used to amplify TCRbeta CDR3 regions from genomic DNA. Per the source publication's procedure: The number of nucleated cells in each sample was estimated by amplification of reference gene primers within the assay. Sequence reads were collapsed and filtered to measure the absolute abundance of every unique TCRbeta CDR3 rearrangement. For each sample, productive Simpson clonality was calculated by taking the square root of Simpson's diversity index across productive rearrangements. TCRdb took this table from immuneACCESS and kept in-frame rearrangements with V and J called. Such tables lack part of the clones; where checked against another copy, unresolved V genes explain under half of the gap, and the rest is unexplained. V and J calls and clone size are given by that table; D and trimming were obtained from the DNA. The sample profile shows more than 110,000 clones; 75% to 90% of them were found once. The top ten clonotypes cover 3.5% to 5% of the sample.

Specimen: peripheral blood. This TCR was sampled from a woman aged 80 or older with acute or convalescent COVID-19. The chain uses TRBV19 and TRBJ2-7; 9 junctional bases match TRBD1. The nucleotide sequence is given as TGTGCCAGTAGTGACCAATACGGGACAGGGTATGGGACCGAGCAGTACTTC. Its protein product is CASSDQYGTGYGTEQYF.